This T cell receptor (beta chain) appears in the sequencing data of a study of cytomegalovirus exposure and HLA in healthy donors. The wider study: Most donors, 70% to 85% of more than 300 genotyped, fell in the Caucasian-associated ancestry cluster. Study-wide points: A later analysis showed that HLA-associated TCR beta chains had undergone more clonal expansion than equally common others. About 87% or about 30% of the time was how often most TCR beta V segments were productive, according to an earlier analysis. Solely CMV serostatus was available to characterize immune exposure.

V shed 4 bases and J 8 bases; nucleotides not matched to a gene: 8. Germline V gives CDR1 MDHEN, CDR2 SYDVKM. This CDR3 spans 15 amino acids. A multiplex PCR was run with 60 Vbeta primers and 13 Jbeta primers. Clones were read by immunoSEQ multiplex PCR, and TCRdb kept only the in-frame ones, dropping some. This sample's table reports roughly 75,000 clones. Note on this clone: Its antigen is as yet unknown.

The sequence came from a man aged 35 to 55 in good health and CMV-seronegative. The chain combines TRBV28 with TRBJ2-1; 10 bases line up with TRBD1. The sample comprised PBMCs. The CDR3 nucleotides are TGTGCCAGCAGTTCGATGACAGGGGGCGCGGATGAGCAGTTCTTC. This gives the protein CASSSMTGGADEQFF. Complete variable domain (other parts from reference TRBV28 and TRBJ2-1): DVKVTQSSRYLVKRTGEKVFLECVQDMDHENMFWYRQDPGLGLRLIYFSYDVKMKEKGDIPEGYSVSREKKERFSLILESASTNQTSMYLCASSSMTGGADEQFFGPGTRLTVL.